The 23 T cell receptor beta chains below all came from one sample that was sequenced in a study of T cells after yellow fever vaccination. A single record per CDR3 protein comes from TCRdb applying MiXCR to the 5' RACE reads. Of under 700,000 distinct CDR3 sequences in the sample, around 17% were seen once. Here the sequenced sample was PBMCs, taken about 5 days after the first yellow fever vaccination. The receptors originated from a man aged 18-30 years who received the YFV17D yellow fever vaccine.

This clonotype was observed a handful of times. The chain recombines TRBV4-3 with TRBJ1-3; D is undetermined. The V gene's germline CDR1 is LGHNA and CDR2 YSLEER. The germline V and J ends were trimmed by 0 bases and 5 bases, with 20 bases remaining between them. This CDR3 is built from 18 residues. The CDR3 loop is CASSQERTTAGKRNTIYF. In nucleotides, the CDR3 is TGCGCCAGCAGCCAAGAGCGGACCACAGCCGGGAAAAGAAACACCATATATTTT.

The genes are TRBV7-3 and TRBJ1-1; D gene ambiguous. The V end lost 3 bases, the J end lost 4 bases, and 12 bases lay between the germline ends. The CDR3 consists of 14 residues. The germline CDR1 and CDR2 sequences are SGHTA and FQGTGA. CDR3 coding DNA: TGTGCCAGCAGCTTGGAGGGAGTGAGCACTGAAGCTTTCTTT. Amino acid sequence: CASSLEGVSTEAFF.

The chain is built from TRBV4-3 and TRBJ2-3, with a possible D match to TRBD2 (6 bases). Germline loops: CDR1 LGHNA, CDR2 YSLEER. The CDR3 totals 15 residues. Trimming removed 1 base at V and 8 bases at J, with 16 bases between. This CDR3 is CASSQGPGLSPTQYF. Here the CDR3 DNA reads TGCGCCAGCAGCCAAGGCCCGGGACTCAGCCCTACGCAGTATTTT.

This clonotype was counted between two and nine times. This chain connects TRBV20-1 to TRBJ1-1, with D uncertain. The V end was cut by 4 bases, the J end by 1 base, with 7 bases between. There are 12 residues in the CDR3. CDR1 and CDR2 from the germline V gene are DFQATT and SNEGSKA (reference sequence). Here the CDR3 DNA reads TGCAGTGCTATACCCTGGAACACTGAAGCTTTCTTT. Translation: CSAIPWNTEAFF.

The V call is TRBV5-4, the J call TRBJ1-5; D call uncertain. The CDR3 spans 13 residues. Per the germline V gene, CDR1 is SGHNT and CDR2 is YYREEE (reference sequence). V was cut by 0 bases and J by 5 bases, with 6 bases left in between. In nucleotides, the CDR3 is TGTGCCAGCAGCTTGGACAGTGATCAGCCCCAGCATTTT. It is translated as CASSLDSDQPQHF.

CDR3 bases: TGTGCCAGCAGTAGACGGACAGTCATGAACACTGAAGCTTTCTTT. Its protein product is CASSRRTVMNTEAFF. The chain couples TRBV28 to TRBJ1-1; D perhaps matches TRBD1 (6 bases). Looked up from germline, CDR1 is MDHEN and CDR2 is SYDVKM. The CDR3 has 15 residues. V dropped 5 bases and J dropped 0 bases, with 13 bases sitting between them.

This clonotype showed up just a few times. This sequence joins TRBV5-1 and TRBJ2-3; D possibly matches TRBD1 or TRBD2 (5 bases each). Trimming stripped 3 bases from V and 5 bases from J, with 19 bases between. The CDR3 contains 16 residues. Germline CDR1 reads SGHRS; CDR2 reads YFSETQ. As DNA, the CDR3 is TGCGCCAGCAGCTGGGCGGCAAGGGCTGGGGGAGATACGCAGTATTTT. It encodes CASSWAARAGGDTQYF.

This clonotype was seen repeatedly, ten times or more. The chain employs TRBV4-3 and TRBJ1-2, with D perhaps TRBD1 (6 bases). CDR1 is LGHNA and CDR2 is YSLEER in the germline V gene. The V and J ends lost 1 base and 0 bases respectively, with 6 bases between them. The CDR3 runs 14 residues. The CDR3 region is CASSQGTANYGYTF. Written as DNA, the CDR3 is TGCGCCAGCAGCCAAGGGACAGCTAACTATGGCTACACCTTC.

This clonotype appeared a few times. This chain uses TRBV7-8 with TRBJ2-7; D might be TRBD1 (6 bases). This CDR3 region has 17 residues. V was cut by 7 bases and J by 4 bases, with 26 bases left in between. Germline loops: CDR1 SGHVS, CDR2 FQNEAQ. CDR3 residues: CASIGVRSRQADYEQYF. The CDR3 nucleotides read TGTGCCAGCATTGGAGTCCGGAGCCGACAGGCGGATTACGAGCAGTACTTC.

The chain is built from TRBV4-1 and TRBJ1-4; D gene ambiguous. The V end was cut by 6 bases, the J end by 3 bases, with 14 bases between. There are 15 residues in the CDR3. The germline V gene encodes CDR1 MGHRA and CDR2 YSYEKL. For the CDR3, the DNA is TGCGCCAGCAGTCAACGGGTCCTTGCTAATGAAAAACTGTTTTTT. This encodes CASSQRVLANEKLFF.

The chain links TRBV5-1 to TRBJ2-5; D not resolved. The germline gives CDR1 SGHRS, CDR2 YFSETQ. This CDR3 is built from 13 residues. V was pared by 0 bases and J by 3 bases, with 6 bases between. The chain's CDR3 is CASSLAVEETQYF. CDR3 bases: TGCGCCAGCAGCTTGGCCGTTGAAGAGACCCAGTACTTC.

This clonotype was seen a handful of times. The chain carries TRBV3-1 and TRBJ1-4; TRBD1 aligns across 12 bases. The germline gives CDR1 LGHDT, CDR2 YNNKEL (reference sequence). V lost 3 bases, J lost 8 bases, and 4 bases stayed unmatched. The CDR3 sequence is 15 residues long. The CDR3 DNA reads TGTGCCAGCAGCCATGCCGGGACAGGGGGCGAAAAACTGTTTTTT. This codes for CASSHAGTGGEKLFF.

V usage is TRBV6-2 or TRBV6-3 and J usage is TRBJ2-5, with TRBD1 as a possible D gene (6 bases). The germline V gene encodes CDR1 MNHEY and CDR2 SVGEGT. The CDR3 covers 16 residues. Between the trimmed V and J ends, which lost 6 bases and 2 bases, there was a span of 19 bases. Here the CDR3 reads CASRQPQTGSQETQYF. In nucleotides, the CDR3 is TGTGCCAGCAGGCAACCGCAGACAGGCTCGCAAGAGACCCAGTACTTC.

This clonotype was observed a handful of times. CDR3 sequence reads: CASSQYPGDTGELFF. DNA of the CDR3: TGTGCCAGCAGCCAATATCCGGGGGACACCGGGGAGCTGTTTTTT. The chain uses TRBV3-1 and TRBJ2-2; tentative D call: TRBD2 (6 bases). From germline, CDR1 is LGHDT and CDR2 YNNKEL (reference sequence). The CDR3 sequence is 15 residues long. Trimming pared 2 bases from V and 3 bases from J, leaving 10 bases between.

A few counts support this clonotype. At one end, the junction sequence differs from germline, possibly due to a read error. CDR3 nucleotides: TGTGCCAGCAGCTTAACAGGGTTGAAGACTGAAGCTTTCTTT. This codes for CASSLTGLKTEAFF. The chain joins TRBV11-1 to TRBJ1-1; D is perhaps TRBD1 (6 bases). Germline V CDR1 and CDR2: SGHAT, FQDESV (reference sequence). The CDR3 spans 14 residues.

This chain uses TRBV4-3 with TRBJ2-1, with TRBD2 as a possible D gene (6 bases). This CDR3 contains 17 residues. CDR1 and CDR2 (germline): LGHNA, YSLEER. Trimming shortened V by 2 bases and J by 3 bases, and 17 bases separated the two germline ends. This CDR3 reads CASSQQSSGLLYNEQFF. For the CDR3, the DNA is TGCGCCAGCAGCCAACAAAGCTCGGGACTTCTCTACAATGAGCAGTTCTTC.

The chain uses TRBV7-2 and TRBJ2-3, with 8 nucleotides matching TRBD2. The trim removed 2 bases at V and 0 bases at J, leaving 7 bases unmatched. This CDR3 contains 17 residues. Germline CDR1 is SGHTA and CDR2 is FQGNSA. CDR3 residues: CASSLRFERGSTDTQYF. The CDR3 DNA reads TGTGCCAGCAGCTTAAGATTCGAGCGGGGGAGCACAGATACGCAGTATTTT.

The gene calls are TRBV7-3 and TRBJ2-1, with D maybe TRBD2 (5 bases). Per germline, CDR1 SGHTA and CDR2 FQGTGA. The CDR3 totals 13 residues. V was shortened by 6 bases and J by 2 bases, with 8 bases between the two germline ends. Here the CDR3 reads CASRSTTYNEQFF. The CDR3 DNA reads TGTGCCAGCAGGTCGACTACCTACAATGAGCAGTTCTTC.

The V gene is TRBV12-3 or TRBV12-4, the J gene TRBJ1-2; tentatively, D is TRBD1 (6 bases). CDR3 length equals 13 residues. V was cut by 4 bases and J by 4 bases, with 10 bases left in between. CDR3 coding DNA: TGTGCCAGCAGTTCCCTGGACAGCTATGGCTACACCTTC. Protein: CASSSLDSYGYTF.

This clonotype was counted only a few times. For the CDR3, the DNA is TGTGCCAGCTCAGTTGGGTATAGCAATCAGCCCCAGCATTTT. The encoded protein is CASSVGYSNQPQHF. The rearrangement links TRBV18 to TRBJ1-5; D call uncertain. V was pared by 5 bases and J by 0 bases, with 8 bases between. CDR3 length equals 14 residues. Germline-derived CDR1 and CDR2 are KGHSH and LQKENI.

As DNA, the CDR3 is TGTGCGACGGCGCAGGAGCCCTACGAGCAGTACGTC. This translates into CATAQEPYEQYV. The chain joins TRBV25-1 to TRBJ2-7; no clear D gene. CDR1 is MGHDK and CDR2 is SYGVNS in the germline V gene. This CDR3 spans 12 amino acids.

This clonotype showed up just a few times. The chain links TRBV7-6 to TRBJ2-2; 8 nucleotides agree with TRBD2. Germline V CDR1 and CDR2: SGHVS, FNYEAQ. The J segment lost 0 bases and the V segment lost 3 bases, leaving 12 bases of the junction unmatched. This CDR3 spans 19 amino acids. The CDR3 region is CASSFPRGGSSANTGELFF. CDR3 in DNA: TGTGCCAGCAGCTTCCCCCGGGGGGGGAGTAGTGCGAACACCGGGGAGCTGTTTTTT.

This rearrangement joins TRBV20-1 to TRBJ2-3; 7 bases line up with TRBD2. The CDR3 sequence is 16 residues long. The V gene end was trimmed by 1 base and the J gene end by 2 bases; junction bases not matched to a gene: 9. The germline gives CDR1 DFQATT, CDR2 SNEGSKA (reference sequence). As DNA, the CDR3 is TGCAGTGCTAGAGGAGGAGAGCGGGGATCCACAGATACGCAGTATTTT. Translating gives CSARGGERGSTDTQYF.